This TCR beta chain was identified during a study of cytomegalovirus exposure and HLA in healthy donors. As to this clone: Antigen specificity is unknown.

The donors were part of the validation cohort, which consisted of about 120 subjects and was separate from the first cohort of 666 subjects. Study-wide findings and caveats: Researchers catalogued over 150 TCR beta chains as cytomegalovirus-associated. In vitro work confirmed that three CMV-associated chains recognize CMV antigens.

V was clipped by 1 base and J by 12 bases; unmatched bases: 3. Germline lookup yields CDR1 DFQATT and CDR2 SNEGSKA (reference sequence). The CDR3 is made up of 11 amino acids. The protocol was immunoSEQ multiplex PCR, while the TCRdb copy is restricted to in-frame clones and leaves out a portion. The sample holds about 55,000 clones, 80% to 95% seen once. The sequencing sample was made of PBMCs. This clonotype was sampled from a man aged 18 to 30 in good health and CMV-seronegative. The V gene is TRBV20-1, the J gene TRBJ2-1, with TRBD1 matching 7 bases. The CDR3 spells CSARARTGQFF. In DNA form, the CDR3 reads TGCAGTGCTAGAGCAAGGACAGGGCAGTTCTTC.